This T cell receptor (beta chain) was captured in a study of shared clonotypes between healthy human individuals (dated by TCRdb to the early 2020s). Regarding the research as a whole: The cohort included three men and a couple of women between 18 and 49 years of age. To estimate repertoire size and how much clonotype sharing occurs between individuals, the study deeply sequenced the blood TCR repertoires of several healthy adults. For each donor, CD4 naive and CD4 memory were each given three plates, CD8 naive was given two plates, and CD8 memory was given one plate. Different laboratories and diverse techniques were used to prepare libraries and sequence TCR repertoires, to increase sequencing depth and limit assay-specific biases. Per donor, leukapheresis produced somewhere between about 0.94 and 9 billion PBMCs. The investigation overall reported the following: Sharing across four donors was observed for around 5% of naive CD4, 3% to 3.5% of naive CD8, around 2.5% of memory CD4, and approximately 0.41% of memory CD8 clonotypes. Sampling was restricted to blood, and TCR repertoires in tissues likely differ from the TCR repertoires found in blood. Because the study included a small number of donors, the genetic and exposure-history diversity represented was limited. Rarefaction of sorted-subset datasets indicated incomplete sequencing despite the large sequencing depth. Higher generation probabilities were observed for clonotypes shared by all four sorted-subset donors than for non-shared clonotypes. Larger estimated clonotype richness was generally found for naive subsets than for memory subsets. Based on pairwise subsampling, the degree of clonotype sharing among donors was expected to be affected by sequencing depth.

CDR1 and CDR2 are read off the germline V gene (reference sequence) as LNHDA and SQIVND. The V and J ends are trimmed by 7 bases and 0 bases, leaving 13 bases between them. The CDR3 has 15 amino acids, counting the end cysteine and phenylalanine. Of all the DNA, just the CDR3 is kept, 45 bases in frame from base 1. Concerning this clone itself: Its antigen is still unknown. Base qualities are not provided; no much larger clone lies one nucleotide away.

TCR CDR3 regions were amplified from genomic DNA by multiplex PCR using the deep immunoSEQ assay. Genomic DNA extracted from each cell subset was distributed evenly over all wells of several immunoSEQ 96-well plates, and each plate served as one replicate. For sorted subsets, each replicate PCR was loaded with 200 ng genomic DNA, equivalent to about 33,000 T cell genomes. The purified libraries were quantified using a Qubit 3.0 fluorometer, sized with a Bioanalyzer 2100, and then quantified again using the KAPA Library Quantification kit. Each immunoSEQ 96-well plate was sequenced on its own single-read 150-cycle Illumina NextSeq 550 flow cell. Regarding the original processing steps: Because only junctional sequences without quality scores were contained in the immunoSEQ output, filtering matching that applied to full-length reads could not be performed. To assign V/J genes and CDR3, sequences were annotated using PyIR, a Python wrapper for IgBLAST v1.9, with IMGT germline references. Any read was removed if the V/J assignment was weak (E-value above 1e-6), the CDR3 was missing, or the read contained stop codons, out-of-frame junctions, or ambiguous translated residues. V3J clonotypes were defined as sequences sharing an identical inferred V gene, J gene, and CDR3 amino acid sequence. To compute the percentage overlap between repertoires, the number of shared unique clonotypes was divided by the size of the smaller repertoire. Repertoire richness was assessed with RTK rarefaction, the Chao1 estimator, and Recon v2.1 estimates of unobserved clonotypes. For all TCRbeta clonotypes obtained by the gDNA method from a few donors, generation probabilities were computed with OLGA. TCRdb re-hosts the immuneACCESS table, in-frame sequences only. Its copies lack some clones; in the studies checked, an unresolved V gene accounts for under half of them, and the cause for the rest is not known. V and J calls and clone size are those listed in that table; D and trimming were worked out from the DNA. The sample has around 650,000 clones on record, approximately 96% of them singletons. 0.11% of the sample belongs to the ten largest clones.

CD8 naive samples were CD45RO-negative cells positively selected for CCR7, giving a CD45RA+CCR7+ population that excluded TemRA cells. Donors were healthy HIV-negative adults with no recently reported acute infections or vaccinations. All donors were Caucasian adults living in Nashville, Tennessee, USA. After blood collection by leukapheresis, PBMCs were isolated using Ficoll-Histopaque density gradient centrifugation and then cryopreserved in the vapor phase of liquid nitrogen. Purity and quantity of every magnetically sorted T cell population were checked by analytical flow cytometry. Genomic DNA was isolated from every sorted fraction and measured by UV absorbance on a Nanodrop 2000c.

This chain is built from TRBV19 and TRBJ2-1, with the D gene call left open. The TCR sequence derives from a woman under 40 in good health. The sequencing sample was made of naive CD8+ T cells sorted from blood. The cell subset or site label on this specimen signifies: CD45RA+CCR7+. The CDR3 region: CASNLGWSSYNEQFF. The DNA sequence reads TGTGCCAGTAATTTGGGATGGAGCTCCTACAATGAGCAGTTCTTC.